This T cell receptor beta chain came from a study of shared clonotypes between healthy human individuals. Study-level findings and limits: Unshared clonotypes carried lower generation probabilities than those common to all four donors.

Caucasian adults living in Nashville, Tennessee, provided all samples. CD4+ cells were split into CD45RA+ naive and CD45RA-negative memory subsets. Trimming took 1 base from V and 5 from J, leaving 5 bases between them. This CDR3 has 12 residues. Germline CDR1 and CDR2: SGHRS and YFSETQ. Of note for this clone: As yet, its antigen is unknown. Within the sample, other DNA sequences also encode this same CDR3.

At the deep level, the assay was run. Clones were read by immunoSEQ multiplex PCR, and TCRdb kept only the in-frame ones, dropping some. The top ten hold 0.37% of the sample, which has 2,500,000 or so clones, around 93% seen once. The chain combines TRBV5-1 with TRBJ2-3, with D unclear. Sequencing was done on a sample of naive CD4+ T cells from PBMCs. Sample subset: CD45RA+ positively selected. The sequence derives from a man aged 18 to 30 in good health. Some clones in this sample may be carry-over from other donors' samples. The CDR3, as DNA: TGCGCCAGCAGCTTGTCCTTAGATACGCAGTATTTT. Protein sequence: CASSLSLDTQYF.